Below, one T cell receptor beta chain is given with its context. Its specificity is unknown. The germline CDR1 and CDR2 sequences are LNHNV and YYDKDF (reference sequence). V dropped 3 bases and J dropped 2 bases, with 13 bases sitting between them. The CDR3 has 16 residues. The sample is drawn from a study of cytomegalovirus exposure and HLA in healthy donors. The study ran its PCR with 60 Vbeta and 13 Jbeta primers. The method was immunoSEQ multiplex PCR; TCRdb's version includes in-frame clones alone and lacks a portion of them. The data show about 140,000 clones, approximately 80% seen once. Overall study findings and caveats: A previous analysis found most TCR beta V segments productive roughly 87% or roughly 30% of the time.

V gene TRBV15 combines with J gene TRBJ1-4, with a tentative D call TRBD1 (5 bases). The specimen sequenced was PBMCs. The sequence was collected from a man between 45 and 60 years old in good health and CMV-seronegative. CDR3 DNA sequence: TGTGCCACCAGCAGTGGCCAGGGAAACACTAATGAAAAACTGTTTTTT. Protein product: CATSSGQGNTNEKLFF. Full variable domain (outside the CDR3, taken from reference TRBV15 and TRBJ1-4): DAMVIQNPRYQVTQFGKPVTLSCSQTLNHNVMYWYQQKSSQAPKLLFHYYDKDFNNEADTPDNFQSRRPNTSFCFLDIRSPGLGDTAMYLCATSSGQGNTNEKLFFGSGTQLSVL.